This T cell receptor beta chain was captured by sequencing in a study of CD8 T cells in Susac syndrome. Trimming cost V 0 bases and J 1 base, with 0 bases left between them. Germline assignment: CDR1 KGHSH and CDR2 LQKENI. There are 12 residues in the CDR3. CD8+ and CD4+ T cells taken from blood had their TCR beta sequenced. RNA totalling about 0.5 to 1 ug underwent reverse transcription with random hexamers. It was immunoSEQ multiplex PCR that amplified TCR beta CDR3 across 54 Vbeta and 13 Jbeta. TCRdb reanalysed the immunoSEQ multiplex PCR reads using MiXCR and keeps one entry per CDR3 protein. The repertoire holds 200,000 or so distinct CDR3 sequences, with roughly 95% as singletons.

The clonotype comes from a human donor with multiple sclerosis. Sequenced sample: CD4+ T cells from PBMCs. The V and J genes are TRBV18 and TRBJ1-1; the D is unclear. The CDR3 sequence is CASSPPNTEAFF. The CDR3 coding sequence is TGTGCCAGCTCACCACCGAACACTGAAGCTTTCTTT.